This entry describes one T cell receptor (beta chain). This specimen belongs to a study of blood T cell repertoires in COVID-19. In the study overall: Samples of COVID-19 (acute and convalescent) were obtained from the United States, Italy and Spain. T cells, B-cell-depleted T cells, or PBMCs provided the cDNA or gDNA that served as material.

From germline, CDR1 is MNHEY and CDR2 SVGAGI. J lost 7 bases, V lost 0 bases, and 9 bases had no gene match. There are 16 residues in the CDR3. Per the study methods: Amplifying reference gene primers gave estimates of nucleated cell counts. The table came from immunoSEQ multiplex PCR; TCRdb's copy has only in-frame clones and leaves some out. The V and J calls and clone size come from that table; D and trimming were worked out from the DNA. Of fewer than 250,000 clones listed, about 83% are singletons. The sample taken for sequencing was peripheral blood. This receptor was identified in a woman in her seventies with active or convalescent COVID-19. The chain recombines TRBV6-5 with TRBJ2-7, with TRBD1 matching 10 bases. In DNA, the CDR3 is TGTGCCAGCAGTTACTCATGGGACAGGGGTCCGAGGGAGCAGTACTTC. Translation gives CASSYSWDRGPREQYF.